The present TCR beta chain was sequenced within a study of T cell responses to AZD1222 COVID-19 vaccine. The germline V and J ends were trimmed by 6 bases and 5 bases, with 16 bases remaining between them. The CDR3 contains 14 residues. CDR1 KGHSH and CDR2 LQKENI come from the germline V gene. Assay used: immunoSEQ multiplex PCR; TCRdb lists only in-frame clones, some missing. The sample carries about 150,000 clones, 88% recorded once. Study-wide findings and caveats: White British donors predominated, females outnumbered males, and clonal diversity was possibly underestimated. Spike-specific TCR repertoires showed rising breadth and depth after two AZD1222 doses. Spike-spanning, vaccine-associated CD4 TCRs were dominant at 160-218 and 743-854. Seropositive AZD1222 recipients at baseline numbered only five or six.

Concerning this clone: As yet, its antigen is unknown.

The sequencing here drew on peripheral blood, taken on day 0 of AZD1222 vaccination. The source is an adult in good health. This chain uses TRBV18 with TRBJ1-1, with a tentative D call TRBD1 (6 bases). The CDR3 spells CASSGLQGETEAFF. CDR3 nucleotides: TGTGCCAGCTCTGGACTACAGGGTGAAACTGAAGCTTTCTTT.